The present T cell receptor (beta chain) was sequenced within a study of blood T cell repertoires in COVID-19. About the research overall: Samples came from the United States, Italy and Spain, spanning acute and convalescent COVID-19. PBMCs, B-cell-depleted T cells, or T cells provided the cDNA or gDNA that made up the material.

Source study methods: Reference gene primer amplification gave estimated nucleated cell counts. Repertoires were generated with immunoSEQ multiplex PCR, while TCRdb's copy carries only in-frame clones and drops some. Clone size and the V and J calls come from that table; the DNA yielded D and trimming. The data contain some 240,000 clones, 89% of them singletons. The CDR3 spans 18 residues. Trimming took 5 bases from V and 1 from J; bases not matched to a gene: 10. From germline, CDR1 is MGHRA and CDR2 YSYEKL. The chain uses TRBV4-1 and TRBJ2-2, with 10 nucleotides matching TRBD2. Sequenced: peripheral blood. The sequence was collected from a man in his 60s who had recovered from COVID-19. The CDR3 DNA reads TGCGCCAGCAGCTTAGGGACACGGACTAGCGGGAACACCGGGGAGCTGTTTTTT. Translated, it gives CASSLGTRTSGNTGELFF.